This TCR beta chain was documented in a study of glioma-infiltrating T cells after dendritic cell vaccination (TCRdb year 2016). A note on the overall study: The cohort included some 15 glioblastoma patients drawn from Phase I and II dendritic cell vaccination trials, of whom 9 were newly diagnosed and 6 had recurrent disease. TCR sequencing metrics, including TIL content and tumor-blood repertoire overlap, were correlated with survival after dendritic cell vaccination. In glioblastoma patients vaccinated with dendritic cells, deep sequencing of TCR beta CDR3 regions served to measure the amount of tumor-infiltrating lymphocytes and to compare repertoires between tumor and blood. Autologous tumor lysate-pulsed dendritic cell vaccination was administered to the patients between about 2003 and 2013. Each patient got three intradermal injections of the dendritic cell vaccine, spaced at biweekly intervals, in the arm below the axilla. The vaccine was prepared from monocyte-derived dendritic cells that were cultured for 6 to 7 days with IL-4 and GM-CSF and then pulsed overnight with autologous tumor lysate. Study-level results and caveats: The response model built on TCR overlap across three groups was characterized as speculative, with prospective validation still needed. No direct relationship between TCR clonality and survival was found, suggesting that a diverse polyclonal response may matter. After dendritic cell vaccination, a higher estimated pretreatment TIL content predicted longer time to progression and overall survival. The cohort was small and heterogeneous, and full blood and tumor sets were available for few patients, with initial-recurrent tumor pairs available for even fewer patients.

TCRB CDR3 regions were amplified from around 2.1 ug genomic DNA, or all available DNA if less, using the immunoSEQ assay. The multiplex PCR employed 60 forward primers targeting TCR V beta segments and 13 reverse primers targeting J beta segments. To estimate the number of reads per starting template, synthetic control templates were added to each sample at limiting dilution. Sequencing produced 87 bp reads on the Illumina HiSeq System. The original methods were these. To remove PCR and sequencing errors, closely related sequences were merged with a nearest neighbor algorithm. TCR overlap was measured as the percentage of unique tumor TCR beta sequences that were also present in the peripheral blood of the same patient. The table was pulled from immuneACCESS by TCRdb, which kept in-frame rearrangements only. Such tables lose some clones; where checked, under half of the loss comes from unresolved V genes, and the rest has no known cause. Clone size and the V and J calls come from that table; the DNA yielded D and trimming. In this sample the table shows 99,000 or so clones, 80% of which occur a single time. Together, the top ten hold approximately 5.5% of the sample.

Measured from the cysteine to the phenylalanine, the CDR3 is 14 residues long. The only DNA kept is the CDR3, 42 bases in frame from the first base. According to the germline V gene (reference sequence), CDR1 reads MNHEY and CDR2 reads SMNVEV. Ends trimmed: V by 5 bases, J by 4 bases; bases unmatched to a gene: 4. Read against the paper, the sample's time point label means: after dendritic cell vaccination, including at tumor progression/relapse. Selection of patients required sufficient residual fresh-frozen tumor tissue and over two years of available survival data. Although molecular status otherwise differed among the glioblastoma patients, no patient had an isocitrate dehydrogenase mutation. PBMC were collected before vaccination, two weeks after the third vaccination, and at tumor progression if progression occurred. The Qiagen DNeasy Blood extraction Kit was used to extract genomic DNA. For this clone: Its antigen is currently not known. One base away there is no much larger clone; base qualities are not given.

The receptor was derived from a human donor with glioblastoma. This specimen consisted of blood, obtained after dendritic cell vaccination. This receptor chain uses TRBV27 and TRBJ1-5; TRBD1 matches 8 bases in the middle. The DNA reads TGTGCCAGCAGTGGGACAGGACATAATCAGCCCCAGCATTTT. It codes for CASSGTGHNQPQHF.